The rows below give T cell receptor beta chains drawn from one sample of a study of vaccination and CD4 T cells after COVID-19. These receptors lack a known antigen. TCRdb used MiXCR to reprocess the PCR reads, holding one entry per CDR3 protein. The table records 8,500 to 13,000 distinct CDR3 sequences, roughly 30% of them present only once. Source material: CD4+ T cells from blood, cultured in vitro. All receptors come from a human donor who had recovered from COVID-19. Both conserved end residues are part of each CDR3. Fields, in order: clone size, J gene, D gene, V gene, CDR3 DNA, CDR3 protein. The D gene is left open where the match is weak. The size entry is marked missing in some rows and otherwise reads once, few, many or a size class.

>NA|TRBJ1-1|NA|TRBV24-1
TGTGCCACCAGTGACCCAGAGGTCACTGAAGCTTTCTTT
CATSDPEVTEAFF
>NA|TRBJ2-7|NA|TRBV28
TGTGCCAGCAGTCCCACGGGGACCGCCTACGAGCAGTACTTC
CASSPTGTAYEQYF
>few|TRBJ2-3|NA|TRBV7-2
TGTGCCAGCAGCTTAAAACTGAGGATGGATACAGATACGCAGTATTTT
CASSLKLRMDTDTQYF
>few|TRBJ1-2|NA|TRBV7-9
TGTGCCAGCAGCTTAGAACTATTAAGTGGCTACACCTTC
CASSLELLSGYTF
>medium-sized|TRBJ1-2|NA|TRBV7-9
TGTGCCAGCAGTATCGAACGCTATGGCTACACCTTC
CASSIERYGYTF
>NA|TRBJ1-1|NA|TRBV14
TGTGCCAGCAGCCAAGCGAGGGGTAAAGCTTTCTTT
CASSQARGKAFF
>NA|TRBJ1-2|NA|TRBV6-1
TGTGCCAGCAGTGACAGGGGTTTGGCTGACTATGGCTACACCTTC
CASSDRGLADYGYTF
>NA|TRBJ2-7|NA|TRBV27
TGTGCCAGCAGGCGCCAGGGTATAAGCCACGAGCAGTACTTC
CASRRQGISHEQYF
>NA|TRBJ1-5|TRBD1|TRBV27
TGTGCCAGCAGAAGAAGAGGGACAGGGGAGGTGAGTCAGCCCCAGCATTTT
CASRRRGTGEVSQPQHF
>NA|TRBJ1-5|NA|TRBV19
TGTGCCAGTACTACCCTCCGGGAGGGCAATCAGCCCCAGCATTTT
CASTTLREGNQPQHF
>few|TRBJ2-7|TRBD1|TRBV6-1
TGTGCCAGCAGACGACAGGGACAGTACGAGCAGTACTTC
CASRRQGQYEQYF
>NA|TRBJ2-7|TRBD1|TRBV18
TGTGCCAGCTCACCCGACAGGGGGGTCGAGCAGTACTTC
CASSPDRGVEQYF
>NA|TRBJ2-7|NA|TRBV19
TGTGCCAGTAGTATCGGGGGTTCCTACGAGCAGTACTTC
CASSIGGSYEQYF
>NA|TRBJ1-2|NA|TRBV29-1
TGCAGCGTTGAGGGCAGTTATGGCTACACCTTC
CSVEGSYGYTF
>NA|TRBJ2-7|TRBD2|TRBV28
TGTGCCAGCAGTCCCGGGACTAGCGGGAGCCACGAGCAGTACTTC
CASSPGTSGSHEQYF
>NA|TRBJ2-1|NA|TRBV20-1
TGCAGCGGACGCGGGGGCGCGAACAATGAGCAGTTCTTC
CSGRGGANNEQFF
>few|TRBJ1-1|NA|TRBV20-1
TGCAGTGCTAGAGGACATCTGAACACTGAAGCTTTCTTT
CSARGHLNTEAFF
>few|TRBJ2-5|NA|TRBV6-2/TRBV6-3
TGTGCCAGCAGTTACCAGGGGCGGCAAGAGACCCAGTACTTC
CASSYQGRQETQYF
>NA|TRBJ2-5|NA|TRBV7-2
TGTGCCAGCAGCCCCCAAAGCCCCAGACAGCAAGAGACCCAGTACTTC
CASSPQSPRQQETQYF
>NA|TRBJ2-7|NA|TRBV24-1
TGTGCCACCAGTGCGGCAGCCTCCTACGAGCAGTACTTC
CATSAAASYEQYF
>medium-sized|TRBJ1-2|TRBD1|TRBV20-1
TGCAGTGCATGGGGACAGGGTCGCTACACCTTC
CSAWGQGRYTF
>NA|TRBJ1-1|TRBD1|TRBV6-5
TGTGCCAGCAGTTCCTGGACAGGCGCGGCTTTCTTT
CASSSWTGAAFF
>NA|TRBJ2-7|NA|TRBV6-1
TGTGCCAGCACGGGGGAAGGGTACGAGCAGTACTTC
CASTGEGYEQYF
>few|TRBJ2-3|NA|TRBV20-1
TGCAGTGCCGGGACCTCGGGAGATACGCAGTATTTT
CSAGTSGDTQYF
>NA|TRBJ1-5|NA|TRBV11-3
TGTGCCAGCAGCTTGAGTTTGAATCAGCCCCAGCATTTT
CASSLSLNQPQHF
>NA|TRBJ1-1|TRBD1|TRBV4-2
TGTGCCAGCAGCCAAGGGGGTTCGAGTTACAACCCAGGGGGGAACACTGAAGCTTTCTTT
CASSQGGSSYNPGGNTEAFF
>few|TRBJ2-1|NA|TRBV6-5
TGTGCCAGCAGTTGGGGTAGCGGCTACAATGAGCAGTTCTTC
CASSWGSGYNEQFF
>medium-sized|TRBJ1-1|NA|TRBV6-1
TGTGCCAGCACCCGACCGGGCAGTAACACTGAAGCTTTCTTT
CASTRPGSNTEAFF
>few|TRBJ2-5|NA|TRBV7-9
TGTGCCAGCAGCTTAGGGCTAAACCGAGAGACCCAGTACTTC
CASSLGLNRETQYF
>NA|TRBJ2-7|NA|TRBV5-5
TGTGCCAGCAATCCCATTGGGAGCTCCTACGAGCAGTACTTC
CASNPIGSSYEQYF
>medium-sized|TRBJ1-6|TRBD1|TRBV20-1
TGCAGTGCTAGAACAGGGGGCCAAGATTCACCCCTCCACTTT
CSARTGGQDSPLHF
>NA|TRBJ1-2|NA|TRBV19
TGTGCCAGTAGTTCCTCGGGGCAGTTCTATGGCTACACCTTC
CASSSSGQFYGYTF
>medium-sized|TRBJ1-5|NA|TRBV20-1
TGCAGTCTACGGGGAGATAGCAATCAGCCCCAGCATTTT
CSLRGDSNQPQHF
>NA|TRBJ1-1|NA|TRBV5-1
TGCGCCAGCAGTACGGACAGACGAACTGAAGCTTTCTTT
CASSTDRRTEAFF
>NA|TRBJ2-3|TRBD1|TRBV20-1
TGCAGTGCTAGACCGGGACAGGGATTAGATACGCAGTATTTT
CSARPGQGLDTQYF
>once|TRBJ1-2|TRBD1|TRBV30
TGTGCCTGGAGGGGAGGCCGGGACAGGACCTATGGCTACACCTTC
CAWRGGRDRTYGYTF
>few|TRBJ1-1|NA|TRBV10-2
TGCGCCAGTTCCGGGGCCGTCGCCACTGAAGCTTTCTTT
CASSGAVATEAFF
>NA|TRBJ1-1|TRBD1|TRBV6-1
TGTGCCAGCAGTAAACGACAGGGTGGGAACACTGAAGCTTTCTTT
CASSKRQGGNTEAFF
>NA|TRBJ1-3|NA|TRBV7-9
TGTGCCAGCAACGCGCCGGGAGCCCAATCAAACACCATATATTTT
CASNAPGAQSNTIYF
>NA|TRBJ1-2|NA|TRBV28
TGTGCCAGCAGTTGGGGGCAGACTGACTATGGCTACACCTTC
CASSWGQTDYGYTF
>NA|TRBJ1-1|NA|TRBV6-5
TGTGCCAGCAGTTCACCGGAGGAGGGGGTCGAAGCTTTCTTT
CASSSPEEGVEAFF
>few|TRBJ2-3|NA|TRBV20-1
TGCAGTGCTAGTAAGGAGGATACGCAGTATTTT
CSASKEDTQYF
>few|TRBJ1-2|NA|TRBV7-9
TGTGCCAGCAGCCCGTCCAGGGTGGGGGCCTTCTATGGCTACACCTTC
CASSPSRVGAFYGYTF
>NA|TRBJ1-2|TRBD1|TRBV18
TGTGCCAGCTCACCAGGGACAGGGGTCAACTATGGCTACACCTTC
CASSPGTGVNYGYTF
>once|TRBJ2-7|TRBD1|TRBV28
TGTGCCAGCATTTCGAGGGACAGAGCCTACGAGCAGTACTTC
CASISRDRAYEQYF
>few|TRBJ2-7|NA|TRBV20-1
TGCAGTGCTCTTGGTGAGGGGGTCTACGAGCAGTACTTC
CSALGEGVYEQYF
>few|TRBJ2-1|NA|TRBV6-2/TRBV6-3
TGTGCCAGCAGGCGCTCTAGCGCCTACAATGAGCAGTTCTTC
CASRRSSAYNEQFF
>NA|TRBJ1-6|TRBD1|TRBV19
TGTGCCAGTAGTCTACAGGCAGGGGGGCTGCGGTCACCCCTCCACTTT
CASSLQAGGLRSPLHF
>few|TRBJ1-2|NA|TRBV11-3
TGTGCCAGCAGCTTTCAACTAGACTATGGCTACACCTTC
CASSFQLDYGYTF
>few|TRBJ1-1|NA|TRBV7-3
TGTGCCAGCAGTCCACAGGGAGGAACTGAAGCTTTCTTT
CASSPQGGTEAFF
>few|TRBJ2-3|TRBD2|TRBV20-1
TGCAGTGCTAGAGATCTCGGGAGGGTCACGGATACGCAGTATTTT
CSARDLGRVTDTQYF
>NA|TRBJ1-1|NA|TRBV11-2
TGTGCCAGCAGCTTAGAATGGGCGAACACTGAAGCTTTCTTT
CASSLEWANTEAFF
>NA|TRBJ2-1|TRBD2|TRBV24-1
TGTGCCACCAGCCGGACTAGCGGGACGGATTGGGAGAACAATGAGCAGTTCTTC
CATSRTSGTDWENNEQFF
>NA|TRBJ2-7|TRBD2|TRBV7-9
TGTGCCAGCAGCCCACCGGGAGGGATCTACGAGCAGTACTTC
CASSPPGGIYEQYF
>few|TRBJ1-2|NA|TRBV19
TGTGCCAGTAGTTCCTGGGGGGTCGGCTATGGCTACACCTTC
CASSSWGVGYGYTF
>few|TRBJ1-1|NA|TRBV6-2/TRBV6-3
TGTGCCAGCAGTTACCTGAAGTTAATGAACACTGAAGCTTTCTTT
CASSYLKLMNTEAFF
>NA|TRBJ2-1|NA|TRBV24-1
TGTGCCACCAGTGACCAGTTAGCGGCCGAGGAGCAGTTCTTC
CATSDQLAAEEQFF